This record looks at one TCR beta chain sequence and its context. This sample was included in a study of shared T cell receptors in the human thymus. The protocol was immunoSEQ multiplex PCR, while the TCRdb copy is restricted to in-frame clones and leaves out a portion. The table includes roughly 700,000 clones, 85% to 90% detected once. The V gene's germline CDR1 is MNHEY and CDR2 SMNVEV (reference sequence). V gave up 2 bases and J gave up 5 bases; unmatched junction bases: 9. The CDR3 contains 16 residues. This sample was shared with a second study, whose subject was human thymus T cells. That report notes: Surgeons resected thymus tissue during corrective heart surgery.

The chain carries TRBV27 and TRBJ2-7; 10 bases agree with TRBD2. The receptor comes from a boy in the first two years of life with a congenital heart defect. The specimen sequenced was thymocytes. The CDR3 reads CASSLLAGVGGNEQYF. CDR3 DNA sequence: TGTGCCAGCAGTTTACTAGCGGGAGTTGGGGGTAACGAGCAGTACTTC.